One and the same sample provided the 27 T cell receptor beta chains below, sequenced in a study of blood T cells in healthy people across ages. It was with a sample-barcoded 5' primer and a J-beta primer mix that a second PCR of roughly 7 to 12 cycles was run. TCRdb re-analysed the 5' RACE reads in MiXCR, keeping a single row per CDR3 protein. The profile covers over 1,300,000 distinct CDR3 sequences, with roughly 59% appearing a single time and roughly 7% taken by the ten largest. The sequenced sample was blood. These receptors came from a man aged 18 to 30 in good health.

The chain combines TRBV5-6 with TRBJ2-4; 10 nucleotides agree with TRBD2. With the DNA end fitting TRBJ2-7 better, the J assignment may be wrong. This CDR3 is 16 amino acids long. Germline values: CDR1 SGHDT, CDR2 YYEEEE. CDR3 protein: CASSSTSGAFSYEQYF. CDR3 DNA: TGTGCCAGCAGCTCAACTAGCGGGGCTTTCTCCTACGAGCAGTACTTC.

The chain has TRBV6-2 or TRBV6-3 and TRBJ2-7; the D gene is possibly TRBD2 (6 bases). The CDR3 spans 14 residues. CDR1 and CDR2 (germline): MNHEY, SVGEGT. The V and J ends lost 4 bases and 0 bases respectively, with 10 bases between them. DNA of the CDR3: TGTGCCAGCAGTTCCCCCGGGGGCTCCTACGAGCAGTACTTC. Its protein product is CASSSPGGSYEQYF.

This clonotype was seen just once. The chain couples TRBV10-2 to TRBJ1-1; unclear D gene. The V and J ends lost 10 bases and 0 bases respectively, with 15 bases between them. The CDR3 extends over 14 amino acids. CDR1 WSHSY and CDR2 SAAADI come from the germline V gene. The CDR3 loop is CATDDGGMNTEAFF. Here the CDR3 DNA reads TGCGCCACCGACGACGGCGGGATGAACACTGAAGCTTTCTTT.

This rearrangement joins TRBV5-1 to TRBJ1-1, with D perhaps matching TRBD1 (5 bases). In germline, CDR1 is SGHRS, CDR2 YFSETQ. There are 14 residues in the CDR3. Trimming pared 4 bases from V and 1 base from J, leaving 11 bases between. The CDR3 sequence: CASSRTGRNTEAFF. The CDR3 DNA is TGCGCCAGCAGCCGGACGGGACGGAACACTGAAGCTTTCTTT.

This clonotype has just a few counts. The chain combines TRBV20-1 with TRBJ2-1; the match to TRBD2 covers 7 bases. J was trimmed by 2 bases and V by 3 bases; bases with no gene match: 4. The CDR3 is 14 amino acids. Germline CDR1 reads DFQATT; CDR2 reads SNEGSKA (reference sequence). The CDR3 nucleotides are TGCAGTGCTAGGGGACTACCCGCCTACAATGAGCAGTTCTTC. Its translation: CSARGLPAYNEQFF.

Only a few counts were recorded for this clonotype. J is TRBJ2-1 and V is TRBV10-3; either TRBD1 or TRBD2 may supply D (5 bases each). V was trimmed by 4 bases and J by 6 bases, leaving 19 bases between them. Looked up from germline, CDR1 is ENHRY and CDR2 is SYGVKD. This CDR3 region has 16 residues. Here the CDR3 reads CAISVKGLATFNEQFF. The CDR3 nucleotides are TGTGCCATCAGTGTGAAGGGGCTAGCTACATTCAATGAGCAGTTCTTC.

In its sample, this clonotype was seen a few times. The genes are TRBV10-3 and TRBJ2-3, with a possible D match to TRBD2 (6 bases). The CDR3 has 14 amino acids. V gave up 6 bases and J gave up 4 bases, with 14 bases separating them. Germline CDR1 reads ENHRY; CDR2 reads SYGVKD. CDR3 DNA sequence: TGTGCCATCAGCCGGGACTCAAGGCCAGATACGCAGTATTTT. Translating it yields CAISRDSRPDTQYF.

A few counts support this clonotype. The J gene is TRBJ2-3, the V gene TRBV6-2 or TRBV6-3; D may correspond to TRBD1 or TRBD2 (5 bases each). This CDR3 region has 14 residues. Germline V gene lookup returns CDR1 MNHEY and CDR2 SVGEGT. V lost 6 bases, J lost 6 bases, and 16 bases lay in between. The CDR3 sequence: CASSSGAGWDTQYF. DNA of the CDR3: TGTGCCAGCAGCTCCGGGGCCGGTTGGGATACGCAGTATTTT.

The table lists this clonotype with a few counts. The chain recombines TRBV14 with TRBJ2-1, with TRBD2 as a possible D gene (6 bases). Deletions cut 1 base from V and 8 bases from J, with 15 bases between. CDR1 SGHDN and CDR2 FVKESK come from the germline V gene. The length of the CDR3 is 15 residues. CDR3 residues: CASSQAGVIFDEQFF. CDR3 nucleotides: TGTGCCAGCAGCCAAGCGGGAGTTATCTTCGATGAGCAGTTCTTC.

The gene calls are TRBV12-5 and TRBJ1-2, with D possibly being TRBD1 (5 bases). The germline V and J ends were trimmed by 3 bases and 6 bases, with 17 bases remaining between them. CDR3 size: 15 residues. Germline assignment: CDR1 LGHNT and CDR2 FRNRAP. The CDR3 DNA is TGTGCTAGTGGTTTCATACAGGACGGGCGGAATGGCTACACCTTC. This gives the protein CASGFIQDGRNGYTF. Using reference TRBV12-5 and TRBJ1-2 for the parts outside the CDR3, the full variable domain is DARVTQTPRHKVTEMGQEVTMRCQPILGHNTVFWYRQTMMQGLELLAYFRNRAPLDDSGMPKDRFSAEMPDATLATLKIQPSEPRDSAVYFCASGFIQDGRNGYTFGSGTRLTVV.

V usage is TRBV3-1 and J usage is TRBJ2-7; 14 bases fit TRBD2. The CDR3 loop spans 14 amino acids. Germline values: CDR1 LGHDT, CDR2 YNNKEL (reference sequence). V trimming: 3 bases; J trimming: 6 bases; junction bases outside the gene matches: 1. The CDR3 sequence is CASSHGTSGSEQYF. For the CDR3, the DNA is TGTGCCAGCAGCCACGGGACTAGCGGGAGCGAGCAGTACTTC.

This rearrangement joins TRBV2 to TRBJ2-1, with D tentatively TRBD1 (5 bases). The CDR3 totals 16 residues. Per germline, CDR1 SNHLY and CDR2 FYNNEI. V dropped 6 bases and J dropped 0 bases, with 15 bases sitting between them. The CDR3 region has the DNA TGTGCCAGCAGCTTTCGACAGTCGGCCTCCTACAATGAGCAGTTCTTC. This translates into CASSFRQSASYNEQFF.

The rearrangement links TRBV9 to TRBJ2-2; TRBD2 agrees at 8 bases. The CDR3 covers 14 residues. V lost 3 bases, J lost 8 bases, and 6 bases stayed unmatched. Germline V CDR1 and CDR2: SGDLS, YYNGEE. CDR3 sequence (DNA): TGTGCCAGCAGCGCTAGCGGGCTCGGGGGGGAGCTGTTTTTT. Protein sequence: CASSASGLGGELFF.

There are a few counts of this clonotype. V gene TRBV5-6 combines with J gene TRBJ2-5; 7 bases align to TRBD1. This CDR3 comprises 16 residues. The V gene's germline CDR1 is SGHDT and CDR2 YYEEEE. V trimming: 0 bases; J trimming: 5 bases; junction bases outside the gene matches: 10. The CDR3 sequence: CASSLVSHRGGETQYF. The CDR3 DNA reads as TGTGCCAGCAGCTTGGTCTCTCACAGGGGCGGGGAGACCCAGTACTTC.

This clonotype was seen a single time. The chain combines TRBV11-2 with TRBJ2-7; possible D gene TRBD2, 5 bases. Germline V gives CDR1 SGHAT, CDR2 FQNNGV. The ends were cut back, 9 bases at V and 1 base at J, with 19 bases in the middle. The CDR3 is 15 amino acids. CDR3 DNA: TGTGCCAGTCGGGGTTTGCGGGTTCGGTCCTACGAGCAGTACTTC. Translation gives CASRGLRVRSYEQYF.

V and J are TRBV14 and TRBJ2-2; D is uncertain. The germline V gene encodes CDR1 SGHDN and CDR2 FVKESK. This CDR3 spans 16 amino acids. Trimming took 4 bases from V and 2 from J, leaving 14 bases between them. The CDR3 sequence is CASSLGAPTNTGELFF. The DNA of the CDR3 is TGTGCCAGCAGCCTCGGTGCTCCCACTAACACCGGGGAGCTGTTTTTT.

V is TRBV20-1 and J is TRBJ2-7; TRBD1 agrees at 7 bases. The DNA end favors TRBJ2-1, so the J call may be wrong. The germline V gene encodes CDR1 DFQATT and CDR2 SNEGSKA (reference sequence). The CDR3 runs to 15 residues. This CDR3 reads CSARGRDRVDNEQFF. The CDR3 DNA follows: TGCAGTGCTAGAGGGCGAGACAGGGTGGACAATGAGCAGTTCTTC.

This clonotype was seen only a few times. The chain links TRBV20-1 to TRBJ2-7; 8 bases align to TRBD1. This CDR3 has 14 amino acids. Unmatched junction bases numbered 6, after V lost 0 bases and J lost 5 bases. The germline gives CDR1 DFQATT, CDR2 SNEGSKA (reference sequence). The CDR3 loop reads CSARDNRGVNEQYF. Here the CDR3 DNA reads TGCAGTGCTAGAGATAACAGGGGGGTAAACGAGCAGTACTTC.

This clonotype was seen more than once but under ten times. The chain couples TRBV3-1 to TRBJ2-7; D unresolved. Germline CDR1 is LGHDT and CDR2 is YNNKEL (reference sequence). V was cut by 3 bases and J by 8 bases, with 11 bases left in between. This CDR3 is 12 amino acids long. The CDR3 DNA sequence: TGTGCCAGCAGCCACAGGATCGCGCAGCAGTACTTC. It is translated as CASSHRIAQQYF.

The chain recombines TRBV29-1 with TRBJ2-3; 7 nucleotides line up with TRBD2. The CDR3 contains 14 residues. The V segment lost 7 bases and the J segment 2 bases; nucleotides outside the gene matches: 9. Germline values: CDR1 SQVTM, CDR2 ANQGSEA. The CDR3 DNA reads TGCAGCGCTGGTCCGGGACTACACACAGATACGCAGTATTTT. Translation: CSAGPGLHTDTQYF.

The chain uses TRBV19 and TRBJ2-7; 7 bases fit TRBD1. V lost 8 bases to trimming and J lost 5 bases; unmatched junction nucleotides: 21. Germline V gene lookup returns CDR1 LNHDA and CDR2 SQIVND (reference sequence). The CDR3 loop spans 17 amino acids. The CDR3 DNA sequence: TGTGCCAGTGGCCGGGTAAGGAGAGGACAGGTGGTCCACGAGCAGTACTTC. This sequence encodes CASGRVRRGQVVHEQYF.

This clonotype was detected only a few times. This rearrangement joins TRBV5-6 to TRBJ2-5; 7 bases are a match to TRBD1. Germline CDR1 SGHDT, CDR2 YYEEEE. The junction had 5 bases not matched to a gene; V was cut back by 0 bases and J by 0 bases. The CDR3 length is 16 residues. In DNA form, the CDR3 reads TGTGCCAGCAGCTTGGGGACAGGCAACGACCAAGAGACCCAGTACTTC. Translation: CASSLGTGNDQETQYF.

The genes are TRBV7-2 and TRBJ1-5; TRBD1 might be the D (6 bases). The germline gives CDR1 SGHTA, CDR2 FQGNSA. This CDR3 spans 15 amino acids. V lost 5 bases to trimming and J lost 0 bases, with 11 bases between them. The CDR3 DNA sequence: TGTGCCAGCAGCCCCTGGGGGGCTAGCAATCAGCCCCAGCATTTT. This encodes CASSPWGASNQPQHF. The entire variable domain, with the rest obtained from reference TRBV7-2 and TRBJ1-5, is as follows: GAGVSQSPSNKVTEKGKDVELRCDPISGHTALYWYRQSLGQGLEFLIYFQGNSAPDKSGLPSDRFSAERTGGSVSTLTIQRTQQEDSAVYLCASSPWGASNQPQHFGDGTRLSIL.

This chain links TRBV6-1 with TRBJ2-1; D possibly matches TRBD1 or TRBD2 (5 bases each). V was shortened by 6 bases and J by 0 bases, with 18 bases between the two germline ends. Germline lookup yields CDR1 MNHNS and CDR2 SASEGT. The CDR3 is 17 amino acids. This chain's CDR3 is CASSQGTGADSYNEQFF. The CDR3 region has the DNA TGTGCCAGCAGCCAAGGGACCGGGGCCGACTCCTACAATGAGCAGTTCTTC.

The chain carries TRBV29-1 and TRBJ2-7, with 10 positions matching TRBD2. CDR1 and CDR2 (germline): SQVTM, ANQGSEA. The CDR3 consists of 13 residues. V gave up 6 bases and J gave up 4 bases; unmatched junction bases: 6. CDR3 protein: CSVEGTSEYEQYF. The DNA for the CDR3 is TGCAGCGTGGAGGGGACTAGCGAGTACGAGCAGTACTTC.

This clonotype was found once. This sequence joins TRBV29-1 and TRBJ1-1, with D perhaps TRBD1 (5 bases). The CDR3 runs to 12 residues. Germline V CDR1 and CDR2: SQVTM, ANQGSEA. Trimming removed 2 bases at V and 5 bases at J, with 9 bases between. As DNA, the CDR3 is TGCAGCGTTGAAAGGGAGGGGACTGAAGCTTTCTTT. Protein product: CSVEREGTEAFF.

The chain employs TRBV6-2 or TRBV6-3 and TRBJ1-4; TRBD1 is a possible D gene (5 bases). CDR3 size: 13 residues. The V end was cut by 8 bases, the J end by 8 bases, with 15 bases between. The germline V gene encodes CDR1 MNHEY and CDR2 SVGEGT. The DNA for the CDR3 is TGTGCCAGCGGGGCCCTCAGCGGGGAAAAACTGTTTTTT. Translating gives CASGALSGEKLFF.